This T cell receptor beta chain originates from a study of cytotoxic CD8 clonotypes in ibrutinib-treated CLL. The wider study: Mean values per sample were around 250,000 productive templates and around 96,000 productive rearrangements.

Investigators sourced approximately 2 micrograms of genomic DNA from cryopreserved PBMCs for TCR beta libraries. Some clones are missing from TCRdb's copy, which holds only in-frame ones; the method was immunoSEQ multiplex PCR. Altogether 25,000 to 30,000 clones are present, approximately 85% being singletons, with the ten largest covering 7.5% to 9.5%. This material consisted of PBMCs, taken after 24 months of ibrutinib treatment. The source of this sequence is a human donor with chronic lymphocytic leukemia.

In nucleotides, the CDR3 is TGTGCCAGCTCATCTCAAGGACAGGGGTTTGGGCAGCCCCAGCATTTT. Protein product: CASSSQGQGFGQPQHF. The chain couples TRBV18 to TRBJ1-5; 9 bases agree with TRBD1. This CDR3 comprises 16 residues. J was trimmed by 7 bases and V by 5 bases; bases with no gene match: 12. CDR1 and CDR2 (germline): KGHSH, LQKENI.